This T cell receptor beta chain emerged from a study of CDR3 diversity in severe acne. V was trimmed by 4 bases and J by 1 base, leaving 7 bases between them. Germline assignment: CDR1 LNHDA and CDR2 SQIVND (reference sequence). The CDR3 sequence is 13 residues long. MiXCR, run by TCRdb on the PCR reads, gives a single entry per CDR3 protein. The sample lists about 85,000 distinct CDR3 sequences, about 50% occurring once. Material for sequencing was blood. The chain couples TRBV19 to TRBJ2-5; D uncertain. The source of this sequence is a male donor in good health, serving as a control. This CDR3 is CASSTGLQETQYF. The CDR3 DNA reads as TGTGCCAGTAGTACCGGCCTCCAAGAGACCCAGTACTTC.